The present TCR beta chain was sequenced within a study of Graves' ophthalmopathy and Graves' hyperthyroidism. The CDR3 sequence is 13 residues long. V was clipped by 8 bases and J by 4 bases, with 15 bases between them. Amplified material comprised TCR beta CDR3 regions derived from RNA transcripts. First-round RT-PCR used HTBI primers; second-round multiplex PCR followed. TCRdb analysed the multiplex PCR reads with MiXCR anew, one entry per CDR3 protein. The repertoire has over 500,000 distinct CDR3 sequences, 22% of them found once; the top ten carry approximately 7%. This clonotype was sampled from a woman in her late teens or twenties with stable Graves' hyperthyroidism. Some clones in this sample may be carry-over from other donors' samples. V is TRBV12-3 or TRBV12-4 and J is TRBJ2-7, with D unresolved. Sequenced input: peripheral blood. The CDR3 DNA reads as TGTGCCAGCGCGAAGGTCGGCCCGTACGAGCAGTACTTC. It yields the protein CASAKVGPYEQYF.